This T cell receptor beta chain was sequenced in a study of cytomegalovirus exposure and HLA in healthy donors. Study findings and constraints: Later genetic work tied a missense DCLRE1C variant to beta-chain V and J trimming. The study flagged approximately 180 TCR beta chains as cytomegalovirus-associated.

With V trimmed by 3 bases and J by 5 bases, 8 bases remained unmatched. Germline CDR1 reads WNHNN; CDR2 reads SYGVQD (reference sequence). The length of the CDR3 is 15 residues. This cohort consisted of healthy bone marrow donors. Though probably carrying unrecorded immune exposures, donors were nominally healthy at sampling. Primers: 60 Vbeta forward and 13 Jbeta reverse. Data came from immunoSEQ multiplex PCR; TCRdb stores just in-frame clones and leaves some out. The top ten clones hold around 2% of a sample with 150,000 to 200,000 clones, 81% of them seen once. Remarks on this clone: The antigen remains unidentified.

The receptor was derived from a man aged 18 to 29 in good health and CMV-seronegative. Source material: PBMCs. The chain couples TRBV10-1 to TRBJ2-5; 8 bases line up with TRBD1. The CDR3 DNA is TGCGCCAGCAGTGATTCCAGGGGGCTTGGGGAGACCCAGTACTTC. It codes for CASSDSRGLGETQYF.